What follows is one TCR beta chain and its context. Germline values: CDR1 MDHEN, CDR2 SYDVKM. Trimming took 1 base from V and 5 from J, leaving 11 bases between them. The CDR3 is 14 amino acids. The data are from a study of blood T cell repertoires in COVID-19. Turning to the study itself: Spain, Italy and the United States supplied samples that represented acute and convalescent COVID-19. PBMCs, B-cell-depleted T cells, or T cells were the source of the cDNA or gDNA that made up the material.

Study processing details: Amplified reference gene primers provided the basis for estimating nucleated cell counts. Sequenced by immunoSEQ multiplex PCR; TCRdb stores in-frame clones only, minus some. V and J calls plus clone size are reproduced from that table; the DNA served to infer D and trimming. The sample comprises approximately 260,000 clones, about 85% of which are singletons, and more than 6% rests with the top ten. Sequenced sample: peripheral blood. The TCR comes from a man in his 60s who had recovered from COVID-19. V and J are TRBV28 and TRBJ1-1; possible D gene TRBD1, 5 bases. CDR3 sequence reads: CASSLFGGKTEAFF. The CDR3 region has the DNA TGTGCCAGCAGTTTATTCGGGGGAAAGACTGAAGCTTTCTTT.